Listed below are T cell receptor beta chains from one sample, sequenced in a study of T cells in Graves' hyperthyroidism and ophthalmopathy. TCRdb re-derived calls from the multiplex PCR reads in MiXCR, one entry per CDR3 protein. This table holds around 450,000 distinct CDR3 sequences, more than 15% found once. What was sequenced was blood. Receptors originate from a woman aged 18-29 years with Graves' hyperthyroidism. Both conserved end residues are part of each CDR3. Each record gives: clone size, J gene, V gene, D gene, CDR3 DNA, CDR3 protein. The D gene is left open where the match is weak. The size field is filled for only some rows; it gives once, few, many or a size class.

- | TRBJ1-2 | TRBV27 | - | TGTGCCAGCACCTCCGGGCTGCTGATCTATGGCTACACCTTC | CASTSGLLIYGYTF
many | TRBJ1-4 | TRBV7-2 | - | TGTGCCAGCAGTCAACCTCAGAGCGGAAAACTGTTTTTT | CASSQPQSGKLFF
many | TRBJ2-7 | TRBV7-6 | - | TGTGCCAGCAGCTTAACGGACAGTTCCTACGAGCAGTACTTC | CASSLTDSSYEQYF
many | TRBJ1-1 | TRBV6-2/TRBV6-3 | - | TGTGCCAGCAGTTACCATCTCACGCGATTTAACACTGAAGCTTTCTTT | CASSYHLTRFNTEAFF
many | TRBJ2-7 | TRBV6-5 | TRBD2 | TGTGCCAGCAGTTACTCGCTAGCGGGAGGGCTATCCTACGAGCAGTACTTC | CASSYSLAGGLSYEQYF
many | TRBJ1-1 | TRBV12-3/TRBV12-4 | TRBD1 | TGTGCCAGCAGTTTAAGCAGGGGGACGAACACTGAAGCTTTCTTT | CASSLSRGTNTEAFF
- | TRBJ1-5 | TRBV7-9 | - | TGTGCCAGCAGCTTAAGTCACGGAGGGCGCGTGGGGGTCGATCAGCCCCAGCATTTT | CASSLSHGGRVGVDQPQHF
many | TRBJ1-5 | TRBV24-1 | TRBD1 | TGTGCCACCAGTGATCCCAGTCGAGGACAGGACAATCAGCCCCAGCATTTT | CATSDPSRGQDNQPQHF
- | TRBJ1-6 | TRBV20-1 | TRBD1 | TGCAGTGCCAAGGGACAGGGGGCACTGAGTTCACCCCTCCACTTT | CSAKGQGALSSPLHF
- | TRBJ2-2 | TRBV7-9 | - | TGTGCCAGCAGCTACGGGGAGCCGTTTTTT | CASSYGEPFF